This T cell receptor (beta chain) was found in a study of T cell responses to AZD1222 COVID-19 vaccine. Findings and limits, study-wide: The donors showed a predominance of white British ancestry and of females, with possible underestimation of clonal diversity. Reports indicate that nearly half of spike-specific TCRs are directed at unmutated variant regions.

This CDR3 has 11 residues. From germline, CDR1 is SEHNR and CDR2 FQNEAQ (reference sequence). Trimming removed 5 bases from V and 5 bases from J, with 7 bases in between. This clone was detected a few times. Antigen unknown. Here immunoSEQ multiplex PCR was the method, and the copy in TCRdb shows in-frame clones only, minus some. The sample includes about 140,000 clones, roughly 90% of them seen just once. Sequencing used peripheral blood, obtained on day 0 of AZD1222 vaccination. This TCR was recovered from an adult in good health. The chain uses TRBV7-9 and TRBJ2-7; possible D gene TRBD2, 5 bases. CDR3: CASSAEDEQYF. The CDR3 region has the DNA TGTGCCAGCAGCGCGGAGGACGAGCAGTACTTC. The variable domain in full, completed from reference TRBV7-9 and TRBJ2-7, reads DTGVSQNPRHKITKRGQNVTFRCDPISEHNRLYWYRQTLGQGPEFLTYFQNEAQLEKSRLLSDRFSAERPKGSFSTLEIQRTEQGDSAMYLCASSAEDEQYFGPGTRLTVT.